The 14 T cell receptor beta chains below all came from one sample that was sequenced in a study of beta chain features in type 1 diabetes (dated by TCRdb to 2017 to 2018). Library preparation was by the immunoSEQ multiplex PCR assay. The entire isolated RNA was reverse transcribed using the High Capacity cDNA Reverse Transcription Kit, and thus expressed TCRB transcripts were sequenced. Entries here come from immuneACCESS through TCRdb and include only in-frame sequences with V and J called. Some clones fail to appear in such tables; in the studies checked, an unresolved V gene covers under half of the shortfall, and the cause of the remainder is unknown. This sample has fewer than 400,000 clones in its table, and approximately 9.9% of those were observed once. The ten largest clones add up to around 1% of the sample. No antigen has been identified for these receptors. Overall study outcomes, separate from this receptor: A moderate but significant shortening of TCRB CDR3 length was observed in type 1 diabetes patients in all four CD4+ subsets.

Sequenced: central memory CD4+ T cells from blood. These receptors all come from a man aged 30-40 years with type 1 diabetes.

This clone was observed a handful of times. V and J are TRBV7-2 and TRBJ2-5; D is undetermined. V was cut by 3 bases and J by 4 bases, with 9 bases left in between. This CDR3 has 13 residues. Germline CDR1 is SGHTA and CDR2 is FQGNSA. The CDR3 loop is CASSFSTGETQYF. CDR3 DNA sequence: TGTGCCAGCAGCTTTTCCACTGGAGAGACCCAGTACTTC.

The chain carries TRBV5-8 and TRBJ2-3; D unclear. Germline CDR1 is SGHTS and CDR2 is YDEGEE. CDR3 length: 12 residues. V was clipped by 4 bases and J by 4 bases, with 7 bases between them. Written as DNA, the CDR3 is TGTGCCAGCAGCCCGGTGTCAGATACGCAGTATTTT. Its protein product is CASSPVSDTQYF.

A few counts support this clone. The chain links TRBV5-6 to TRBJ1-1; 10 nucleotides agree with TRBD1. The CDR3 runs 15 residues. The V segment lost 2 bases and the J segment 3 bases; nucleotides outside the gene matches: 4. Germline V gives CDR1 SGHDT, CDR2 YYEEEE. CDR3 residues: CASSFLDRGHTEAFF. In DNA, the CDR3 is TGTGCCAGCAGCTTCCTCGACAGGGGGCACACTGAAGCTTTCTTT.

The rearrangement uses TRBV18 and TRBJ1-5; D is possibly TRBD1 (5 bases). Germline V gene data show CDR1 as KGHSH and CDR2 as LQKENI. The CDR3 runs 14 residues. Trimming took off 4 bases at V and 1 base at J, with 8 bases between the two ends. The CDR3 DNA reads TGTGCCAGCTCACTACGACAGAGCAATCAGCCCCAGCATTTT. Encoded protein: CASSLRQSNQPQHF.

This clone has just a few counts. V gene TRBV29-1 combines with J gene TRBJ1-1; D is undetermined. Germline V lookup: CDR1 SQVTM, CDR2 ANQGSEA. Trimming removed 4 bases at V and 0 bases at J, with 15 bases between. The CDR3 has 15 amino acids. The CDR3 nucleotides read TGCAGCGTTGGTATTGGAGACGGATTGAACACTGAAGCTTTCTTT. Its translation: CSVGIGDGLNTEAFF.

V and J are TRBV7-8 and TRBJ2-3; 8 nucleotides agree with TRBD2. Trimming removed 4 bases from V and 6 bases from J; junction bases left unmatched: 6. Germline CDR1 and CDR2: SGHVS and FQNEAQ. There are 14 residues in the CDR3. CDR3 loop: CASSSGTSPDTQYF. The CDR3 coding sequence is TGTGCCAGCAGCTCCGGGACTAGTCCCGATACGCAGTATTTT.

This clone occurred a few times. It may be a read error: a sequence one base away is much more abundant. Distinct nucleotide sequences in the sample also encode this CDR3. The chain has TRBV2 and TRBJ1-2; unclear D gene. Germline assignment: CDR1 SNHLY and CDR2 FYNNEI. Trimming removed 4 bases at V and 4 bases at J, with 4 bases between. The CDR3 sequence is 11 residues long. DNA for the CDR3: TGTGCCAGCAGTGTCGCCTATGGCTACACCTTC. Its protein is CASSVAYGYTF.

This clone was counted between two and nine times. Since a far larger clone is one base different, this is likely a read error. J is TRBJ2-7 and V is TRBV30, with D maybe TRBD1 (6 bases). The germline V and J ends were trimmed by 3 bases and 1 base, with 10 bases remaining between them. This CDR3 has 13 amino acids. Germline assignment: CDR1 GTSNPN and CDR2 SVGIG (reference sequence). As DNA, the CDR3 is TGTGCCTGGAGGCTCGACAGGTCCTACGAGCAGTACTTC. It encodes CAWRLDRSYEQYF.

This clone was detected only a few times. The chain uses TRBV7-2 and TRBJ2-3, with 10 bases aligning to TRBD1. Germline values: CDR1 SGHTA, CDR2 FQGNSA. V lost 5 bases to trimming and J lost 5 bases; unmatched junction nucleotides: 4. This CDR3 spans 14 amino acids. CDR3 amino acids: CASSLDRGVDTQYF. In DNA, the CDR3 is TGTGCCAGCAGCCTGGACAGGGGGGTAGATACGCAGTATTTT.

Many counts were recorded for this clone. This rearrangement joins TRBV9 to TRBJ2-3; D is possibly TRBD1 or TRBD2 (6 bases each). Germline V lookup: CDR1 SGDLS, CDR2 YYNGEE. The V end lost 2 bases, the J end lost 0 bases, and 10 bases lay between the germline ends. This CDR3 spans 15 amino acids. The CDR3 is CASSVGGVSTDTQYF. The CDR3 DNA is TGTGCCAGCAGCGTCGGGGGCGTTAGCACAGATACGCAGTATTTT.

This clone has only a few counts. The rearrangement links TRBV7-2 to TRBJ1-6; D is perhaps TRBD1 (5 bases). Per the germline V gene, CDR1 is SGHTA and CDR2 is FQGNSA. Trimming removed 1 base at V and 7 bases at J, with 8 bases between. The CDR3 sequence is 14 residues long. The CDR3, as DNA: TGTGCCAGCAGCTTAGGCAGGGAGAATTCACCCCTCCACTTT. This codes for CASSLGRENSPLHF.

In DNA, the CDR3 is TGTGCCAGCAGCTTCGGGACAGGGGGTGAAAAACTGTTTTTT. Protein sequence: CASSFGTGGEKLFF. The V and J genes are TRBV7-2 and TRBJ1-4; 11 nucleotides line up with TRBD1. CDR1 and CDR2 (germline): SGHTA, FQGNSA. The ends lost 3 bases at V and 7 bases at J; junction bases unmatched: 1. This CDR3 spans 14 amino acids.

In its sample, this clone was seen a few times. The gene calls are TRBV6-5 and TRBJ2-7; TRBD1 might be the D (6 bases). CDR3 length: 15 amino acids. The V gene lost 2 bases and the J gene lost 0 bases, with 11 bases spanning the gap. Germline V lookup: CDR1 MNHEY, CDR2 SVGAGI. The CDR3: CASSYGTGSSYEQYF. CDR3 DNA: TGTGCCAGCAGTTACGGTACAGGGAGCTCCTACGAGCAGTACTTC.

The J gene is TRBJ2-3, the V gene TRBV14; possible D gene TRBD2, 7 bases. There are 15 residues in the CDR3. Germline CDR1 SGHDN, CDR2 FVKESK. V lost 1 base and J 5 bases, leaving 13 bases between the germline ends. CDR3 residues: CASSQVAGAGDTQYF. The CDR3 DNA reads TGTGCCAGCAGCCAAGTTGCGGGGGCGGGAGATACGCAGTATTTT. The whole variable domain, remainder taken from reference TRBV14 and TRBJ2-3, is EAGVTQFPSHSVIEKGQTVTLRCDPISGHDNLYWYRRVMGKEIKFLLHFVKESKQDESGMPNNRFLAERTGGTYSTLKVQPAELEDSGVYFCASSQVAGAGDTQYFGPGTRLTVL.